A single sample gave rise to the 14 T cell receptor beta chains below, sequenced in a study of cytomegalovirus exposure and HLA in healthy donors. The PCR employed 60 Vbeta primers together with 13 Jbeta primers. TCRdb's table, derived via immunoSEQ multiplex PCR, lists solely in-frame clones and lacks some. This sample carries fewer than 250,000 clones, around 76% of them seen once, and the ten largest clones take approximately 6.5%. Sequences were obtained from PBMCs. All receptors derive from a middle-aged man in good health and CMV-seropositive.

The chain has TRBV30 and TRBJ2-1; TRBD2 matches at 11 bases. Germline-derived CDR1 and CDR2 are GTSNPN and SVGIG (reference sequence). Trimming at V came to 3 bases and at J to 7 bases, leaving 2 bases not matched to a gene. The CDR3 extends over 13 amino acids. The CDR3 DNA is TGTGCCTGGAGACTAGCGGGAGTGAATGAGCAGTTCTTC. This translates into CAWRLAGVNEQFF.

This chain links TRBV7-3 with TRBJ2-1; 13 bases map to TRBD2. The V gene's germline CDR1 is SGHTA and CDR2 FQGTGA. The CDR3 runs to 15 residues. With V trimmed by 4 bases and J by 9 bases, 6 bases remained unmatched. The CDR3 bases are TGTGCCAGCAGCTCAACTAGCGGGAGGGCGGCTGAGCAGTTCTTC. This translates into CASSSTSGRAAEQFF.

DNA of the CDR3: TGCAGCGTCCGGACAGGCGCAGGGCCCCAGCATTTT. Encoded protein: CSVRTGAGPQHF. The chain couples TRBV29-1 to TRBJ1-5; 7 bases fit TRBD1. Germline assignment: CDR1 SQVTM and CDR2 ANQGSEA. CDR3 length: 12 residues. V shed 6 bases, J shed 9 bases, and the junction held 8 bases outside the gene matches.

The chain's CDR3 is CASTLTGVSDTQYF. In nucleotides, the CDR3 is TGCGCCAGCACCTTGACGGGAGTCTCAGATACGCAGTATTTT. The chain carries TRBV10-2 and TRBJ2-3; possible D gene TRBD2, 6 bases. V gave up 7 bases and J gave up 4 bases, with 15 bases separating them. Germline V lookup: CDR1 WSHSY, CDR2 SAAADI. CDR3 size: 14 residues.

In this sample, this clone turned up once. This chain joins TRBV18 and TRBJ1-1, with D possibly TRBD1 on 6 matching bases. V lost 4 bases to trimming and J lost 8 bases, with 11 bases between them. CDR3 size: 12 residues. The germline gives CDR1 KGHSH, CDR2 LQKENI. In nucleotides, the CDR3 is TGTGCCAGCTCACTCGCCGGGACAGAAGCTTTCTTT. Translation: CASSLAGTEAFF.

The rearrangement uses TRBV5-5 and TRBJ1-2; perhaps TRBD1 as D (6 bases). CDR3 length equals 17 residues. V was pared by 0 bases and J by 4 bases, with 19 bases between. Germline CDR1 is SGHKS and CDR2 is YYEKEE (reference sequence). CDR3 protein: CASSLDPDSYRFYGYTF. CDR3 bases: TGTGCCAGCAGCTTGGATCCGGACAGCTACCGATTCTATGGCTACACCTTC.

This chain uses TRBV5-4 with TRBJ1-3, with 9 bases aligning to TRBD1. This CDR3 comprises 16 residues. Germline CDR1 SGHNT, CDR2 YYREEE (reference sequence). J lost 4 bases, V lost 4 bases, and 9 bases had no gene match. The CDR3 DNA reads TGTGCCAGCAGCGAAGGACAGGGGAGAGTAGGAAACACCATATATTTT. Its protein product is CASSEGQGRVGNTIYF. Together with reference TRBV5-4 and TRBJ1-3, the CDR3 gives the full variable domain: ETGVTQSPTHLIKTRGQQVTLRCSSQSGHNTVSWYQQALGQGPQFIFQYYREEENGRGNFPPRFSGLQFPNYSSELNVNALELDDSALYLCASSEGQGRVGNTIYFGEGSWLTVV.

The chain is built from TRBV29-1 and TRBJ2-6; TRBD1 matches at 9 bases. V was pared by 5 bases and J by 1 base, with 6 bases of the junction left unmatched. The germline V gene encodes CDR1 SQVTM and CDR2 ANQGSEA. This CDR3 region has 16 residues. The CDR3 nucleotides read TGCAGCGTTCTGACAGGGGGACGATCTGGGGCCAACGTCCTGACTTTC. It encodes CSVLTGGRSGANVLTF.

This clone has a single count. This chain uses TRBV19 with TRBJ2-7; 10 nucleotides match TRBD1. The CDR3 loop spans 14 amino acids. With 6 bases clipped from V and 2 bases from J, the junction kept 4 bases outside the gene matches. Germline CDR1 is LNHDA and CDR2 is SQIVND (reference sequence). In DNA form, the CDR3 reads TGTGCCAGTAGAACCGGGACAGGGGCCTACGAGCAGTACTTC. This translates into CASRTGTGAYEQYF.

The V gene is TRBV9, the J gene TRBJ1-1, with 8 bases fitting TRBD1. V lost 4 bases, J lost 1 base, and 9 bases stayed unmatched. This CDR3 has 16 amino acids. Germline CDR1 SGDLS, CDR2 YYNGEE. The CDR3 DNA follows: TGTGCCAGCAGCCCCATCGGGACAGGACCGAACACTGAAGCTTTCTTT. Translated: CASSPIGTGPNTEAFF.

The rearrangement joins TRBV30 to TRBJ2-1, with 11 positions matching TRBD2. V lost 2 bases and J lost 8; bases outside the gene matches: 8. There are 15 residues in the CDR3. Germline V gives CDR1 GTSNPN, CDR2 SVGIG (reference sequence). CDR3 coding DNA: TGTGCCTGGAGTAGAGGCACTAGCGGGAGAGATGAGCAGTTCTTC. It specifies CAWSRGTSGRDEQFF.

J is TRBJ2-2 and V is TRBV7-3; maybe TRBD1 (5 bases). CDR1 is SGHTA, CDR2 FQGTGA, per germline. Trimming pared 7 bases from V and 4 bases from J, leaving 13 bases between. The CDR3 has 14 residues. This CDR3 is CASTTSRGTGELFF. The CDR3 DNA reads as TGTGCCAGCACTACAAGTAGGGGCACCGGGGAGCTGTTTTTT.

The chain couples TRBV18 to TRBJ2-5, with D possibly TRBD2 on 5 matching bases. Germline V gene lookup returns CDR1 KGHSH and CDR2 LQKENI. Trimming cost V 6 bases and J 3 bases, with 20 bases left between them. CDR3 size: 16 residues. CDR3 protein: CASSIWQAELEETQYF. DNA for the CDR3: TGTGCCAGCTCCATTTGGCAAGCGGAACTTGAAGAGACCCAGTACTTC. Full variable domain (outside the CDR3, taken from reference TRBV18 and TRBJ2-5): NAGVMQNPRHLVRRRGQEARLRCSPMKGHSHVYWYRQLPEEGLKFMVYLQKENIIDESGMPKERFSAEFPKEGPSILRIQQVVRGDSAAYFCASSIWQAELEETQYFGPGTRLLVL.

CDR3 protein: CSVVDADTEAFF. The CDR3 region has the DNA TGCAGCGTGGTTGACGCGGACACTGAAGCTTTCTTT. The chain links TRBV29-1 to TRBJ1-1; D not resolved. Trimming took 6 bases from V and 3 from J, leaving 11 bases between them. Per the germline V gene, CDR1 is SQVTM and CDR2 is ANQGSEA. The CDR3 runs to 12 residues.